A selection of T cell receptor beta chains follows, all from one sample in a study of T cells in Graves' hyperthyroidism and ophthalmopathy. Using its own MiXCR run on the multiplex PCR reads, TCRdb lists one record per CDR3 protein. Altogether 200,000 to 250,000 distinct CDR3 sequences are present, roughly 15% being singletons, with the ten largest covering around 26%. Sequences were obtained from blood. These TCRs come from a woman in her late teens or twenties with Graves' ophthalmopathy. The CDR3 runs from the conserved cysteine through the conserved F or W. The D gene is left open where the match is weak. Clone size, where shown, is once, few, many, or a class for clones that have expanded.

D: .
J: TRBJ1-2
V: TRBV19
size: many
DNA: TGTGCCAGTAGTCCTCAGGGAGAATGGAACTATGGCTACACCTTC
CDR3: CASSPQGEWNYGYTF

D: .
J: TRBJ2-7
V: TRBV6-5
size: many
DNA: TGTGCCAGCAGTTACTCGAATGTCGGCAGCGTCTACGAGCAGTACTTC
CDR3: CASSYSNVGSVYEQYF

D: .
J: TRBJ2-7
V: TRBV14
size: few
DNA: TGTGCCAGCAGCCAAGATTTCCCCGTCTATAACGCCTACGAGCAGTACTTC
CDR3: CASSQDFPVYNAYEQYF

D: .
J: TRBJ1-1
V: TRBV5-1
size: .
DNA: TGCGCCAGCAGCTTGCGGGACGGCACTGAAGCTTTCTTT
CDR3: CASSLRDGTEAFF

D: TRBD1
J: TRBJ2-3
V: TRBV2
size: .
DNA: TGTGCCAGCAGGGGGGACAGGGGGTTGCCAGATACGCAGTATTTT
CDR3: CASRGDRGLPDTQYF

D: TRBD2
J: TRBJ2-2
V: TRBV28
size: .
DNA: TGTGCCAGCCCGTCTAGCGGGATAGTGGGGGAGCTGTTTTTT
CDR3: CASPSSGIVGELFF

D: TRBD2
J: TRBJ2-5
V: TRBV20-1
size: .
DNA: TGCAGTGCTAGAGATCTAGCGGGGGGGAAGGAGACCCAGTACTTC
CDR3: CSARDLAGGKETQYF

D: .
J: TRBJ1-5
V: TRBV6-2/TRBV6-3
size: many
DNA: TGTGCCAGCAGTTACTCAGCGGGAGGCAATCAGCCCCAGCATTTT
CDR3: CASSYSAGGNQPQHF

D: TRBD1
J: TRBJ1-1
V: TRBV28
size: many
DNA: TGTGCCAGCAGTCCGCCGGGACAGGGGTTGTCTGAAGCTTTCTTT
CDR3: CASSPPGQGLSEAFF

D: TRBD1
J: TRBJ2-2
V: TRBV10-3
size: many
DNA: TGTGCCATCAGAAGGGGACAGCCGAACACCGGGGAGCTGTTTTTT
CDR3: CAIRRGQPNTGELFF

D: .
J: TRBJ1-1
V: TRBV7-2
size: many
DNA: TGTGCCAGCAGCCGGGAATTGAACACTGAAGCTTTCTTT
CDR3: CASSRELNTEAFF

D: TRBD1
J: TRBJ1-5
V: TRBV6-1
size: many
DNA: TGTGCCAGCAGGTTCCGGACAGGGATTAGCAATCAGCCCCAGCATTTT
CDR3: CASRFRTGISNQPQHF

D: TRBD1
J: TRBJ1-1
V: TRBV20-1
size: many
DNA: TGCAGTGCTCACATCCGGGACAGGAACGCTGAAGCTTTCTTT
CDR3: CSAHIRDRNAEAFF

D: TRBD1
J: TRBJ1-6
V: TRBV20-1
size: .
DNA: TGCAGTGCTAGCCCGGGCCCAACAGGGGTTCGCGGTTCACCCCTCCACTTT
CDR3: CSASPGPTGVRGSPLHF

D: TRBD2
J: TRBJ2-2
V: TRBV4-1
size: many
DNA: TGCGCCAGCAGCACTAGCGGCAGGAACACCGGGGAGCTGTTTTTT
CDR3: CASSTSGRNTGELFF

D: TRBD1
J: TRBJ2-1
V: TRBV6-2/TRBV6-3
size: once
DNA: TGTGCCAGCAGTGTCTCCGGGACAGGGGGCAATGAGCAGTTCTTC
CDR3: CASSVSGTGGNEQFF

D: TRBD2
J: TRBJ2-5
V: TRBV29-1
size: .
DNA: TGCAGCGTTGAAAATGGGCGGGGGGGAGAGACCCAGTACTTC
CDR3: CSVENGRGGETQYF

D: .
J: TRBJ2-7
V: TRBV20-1
size: .
DNA: TGCAGTGCTAGAGTGTCAGATTTTAACCGACCGACCTACGAGCAGTACTTC
CDR3: CSARVSDFNRPTYEQYF

D: .
J: TRBJ2-3
V: TRBV3-1
size: many
DNA: TGTGCCAGCAACCAGGGGCCGGCGGATACGCAGTATTTT
CDR3: CASNQGPADTQYF

D: TRBD2
J: TRBJ2-3
V: TRBV30
size: few
DNA: TGTGCCTGGAGCCTTGGACTAGCGGGAGGCACAGATACGCAGTATTTT
CDR3: CAWSLGLAGGTDTQYF

D: .
J: TRBJ1-2
V: TRBV7-9
size: .
DNA: TGTGCCAGCAGCCTGGGGACCTCGAAATATGGCTACACCTTC
CDR3: CASSLGTSKYGYTF

D: .
J: TRBJ1-5
V: TRBV28
size: .
DNA: TGTGCCAGCAGTTTTCCAAGGGGGTACAATCAGCCCCAGCATTTT
CDR3: CASSFPRGYNQPQHF

D: TRBD2
J: TRBJ2-7
V: TRBV28
size: .
DNA: TGTGCCAGCAGTTTAACTCGCGGGGGGGACGAGCAGTACTTC
CDR3: CASSLTRGGDEQYF

D: TRBD2
J: TRBJ2-3
V: TRBV11-2
size: .
DNA: TGTGCCAGCAGCTTAGTGCCGAGCGGGGGAAACACAGATACGCAGTATTTT
CDR3: CASSLVPSGGNTDTQYF

D: TRBD2
J: TRBJ2-3
V: TRBV15
size: .
DNA: TGTGCCACCAGCAGAGACTTAAGCGGGGGTAGAACAGATACGCAGTATTTT
CDR3: CATSRDLSGGRTDTQYF

D: .
J: TRBJ2-1
V: TRBV9
size: many
DNA: TGTGCCAGCAGCCGGGGTGGGGCGTCTGACAATGAGCAGTTCTTC
CDR3: CASSRGGASDNEQFF

D: .
J: TRBJ1-2
V: TRBV2
size: many
DNA: TGTGCCAGCAGACCGACGACGGTCCTATATGGCTACACCTTC
CDR3: CASRPTTVLYGYTF

D: TRBD2
J: TRBJ2-5
V: TRBV5-1
size: many
DNA: TGCGCCAGCAGCCGAGGGACTAGCGGTTTCGAGACCCAGTACTTC
CDR3: CASSRGTSGFETQYF

D: TRBD2
J: TRBJ2-7
V: TRBV6-1
size: many
DNA: TGTGCCAGCAGTCCCCAAGCGGGAGCCACCTACGAGCAGTACTTC
CDR3: CASSPQAGATYEQYF

D: TRBD1
J: TRBJ1-1
V: TRBV6-2/TRBV6-3
size: .
DNA: TGTGCCAGCATCCAGATTGGACAGGGGGCAATTCTAAACACTGAAGCTTTCTTT
CDR3: CASIQIGQGAILNTEAFF

D: TRBD2
J: TRBJ2-1
V: TRBV12-3/TRBV12-4
size: many
DNA: TGTGCCAGCAGGACAGGGACTAGCGGGGACTACAATGAGCAGTTCTTC
CDR3: CASRTGTSGDYNEQFF

D: TRBD1
J: TRBJ2-1
V: TRBV6-1
size: many
DNA: TGTGCCAGCAGAATGGGACAGGGCCATGAGCAGTTCTTC
CDR3: CASRMGQGHEQFF

D: TRBD2
J: TRBJ2-1
V: TRBV11-2
size: .
DNA: TGTGCCAGCAGCTTAGGGGGCACTAGCGGGGTGAATGAGCAGTTCTTC
CDR3: CASSLGGTSGVNEQFF

D: TRBD1
J: TRBJ2-7
V: TRBV28
size: .
DNA: TGTGCCAGCAGTTCTCTCGGGACAGGGTGGTACGAGCAGTACTTC
CDR3: CASSSLGTGWYEQYF

D: TRBD1
J: TRBJ1-1
V: TRBV28
size: .
DNA: TGTGCCAGCAGTTCCAGGGGGCCGCACACTGAAGCTTTCTTT
CDR3: CASSSRGPHTEAFF

D: .
J: TRBJ1-1
V: TRBV13
size: many
DNA: TGTGCCAGCAGTCACCGGGCCCTTGAAGCTTTCTTT
CDR3: CASSHRALEAFF

D: TRBD1
J: TRBJ1-1
V: TRBV18
size: many
DNA: TGTGCCAGCTCGCGACAGGGGGCGGACACTGAAGCTTTCTTT
CDR3: CASSRQGADTEAFF

D: .
J: TRBJ2-3
V: TRBV4-2
size: few
DNA: TGTGCCAGCAGCCGGAAGATGGGGGGCACAGATACGCAGTATTTT
CDR3: CASSRKMGGTDTQYF

D: .
J: TRBJ2-1
V: TRBV11-2
size: many
DNA: TGTGCCAGCAGCTTAGTTTTTGGTGGGGAGGGCCCAGCCAGGGGCAATGAGCAGTTCTTC
CDR3: CASSLVFGGEGPARGNEQFF

D: TRBD1
J: TRBJ2-1
V: TRBV15
size: few
DNA: TGTGCCACCAACAGGGGTGGGACAGGGCCCTACAATGAGCAGTTCTTC
CDR3: CATNRGGTGPYNEQFF

D: .
J: TRBJ2-1
V: TRBV7-9
size: .
DNA: TGTGCCAGCAGCTCACCCAGCCTGGGGAAAAACCCAGCGGAACGCTCCTACAATGAGCAGTTCTTC
CDR3: CASSSPSLGKNPAERSYNEQFF

D: .
J: TRBJ1-2
V: TRBV5-1
size: many
DNA: TGCGCCAGCAGAACAGCCCCGAATTATGGCTACACCTTC
CDR3: CASRTAPNYGYTF

D: .
J: TRBJ1-5
V: TRBV6-2/TRBV6-3
size: .
DNA: TGTGCCAGCAGTACTACGGCATTCTATAGCAATCAGCCCCAGCATTTT
CDR3: CASSTTAFYSNQPQHF

D: .
J: TRBJ2-1
V: TRBV3-1
size: many
DNA: TGTGCCAGCAGCCATGCTGGTGAGCAGTTCTTC
CDR3: CASSHAGEQFF

D: TRBD2
J: TRBJ2-5
V: TRBV13
size: many
DNA: TGTGCCAGCAGCTTGTGGGCTAGCGGGAGTGAGACCCAGTACTTC
CDR3: CASSLWASGSETQYF

D: TRBD1
J: TRBJ1-1
V: TRBV6-1
size: many
DNA: TGTGCCAGCAGGGACAGGGAGGGCACTGAAGCTTTCTTT
CDR3: CASRDREGTEAFF

D: .
J: TRBJ2-3
V: TRBV2
size: many
DNA: TGTGCCAGCAGTGATTCGTCGGGGGTAGCAGATACGCAGTATTTT
CDR3: CASSDSSGVADTQYF

D: TRBD2
J: TRBJ2-2
V: TRBV28
size: few
DNA: TGTGCCAGCAGTTTATCGGTTGGGGGGGCCGGGGAGCTGTTTTTT
CDR3: CASSLSVGGAGELFF

D: .
J: TRBJ1-1
V: TRBV3-1
size: many
DNA: TGTGCCAGCAGCCAAGTGGGGGGTAGCAACACTGAAGCTTTCTTT
CDR3: CASSQVGGSNTEAFF

D: .
J: TRBJ2-3
V: TRBV18
size: many
DNA: TGTGCCAGCTCACGGAGTAGTCGGGTGGATACGCAGTATTTT
CDR3: CASSRSSRVDTQYF

D: .
J: TRBJ1-1
V: TRBV19
size: few
DNA: TGTGCCAGTACCCCATTACCTCGGGGGATCACTGAAGCTTTCTTT
CDR3: CASTPLPRGITEAFF

D: TRBD2
J: TRBJ2-3
V: TRBV20-1
size: .
DNA: TGCAGTGCTAGCCTAGAGGGACTAGCGGAGGCCCGTTATGATACGCAGTATTTT
CDR3: CSASLEGLAEARYDTQYF

D: .
J: TRBJ2-2
V: TRBV3-1
size: many
DNA: TGTGCCAGCAGCCGCAGGGGCACGAACACCGGGGAGCTGTTTTTT
CDR3: CASSRRGTNTGELFF

D: TRBD1
J: TRBJ1-2
V: TRBV28
size: .
DNA: TGTGCCAGCAGTACGAGTCCCGGGACAGGGGGCGGGTATGGCTACACCTTC
CDR3: CASSTSPGTGGGYGYTF

D: TRBD2
J: TRBJ2-1
V: TRBV6-2/TRBV6-3
size: many
DNA: TGTGCCAGCAGTCACTATACGCTAGCGGGGGGGCAAGGCAATGAGCAGTTCTTC
CDR3: CASSHYTLAGGQGNEQFF